Each of the 25 T cell receptor beta chains below was sequenced from the same sample in a study of blood T cell repertoires in COVID-19. Sequencing was performed with immunoSEQ multiplex PCR; in TCRdb, only in-frame clones are kept and a portion is missing. The sample records tens of thousands of clones, roughly 89% being singletons. Material: peripheral blood. These receptors all stem from a human donor in a cohort sampled during active COVID-19.

This chain connects TRBV2 to TRBJ2-1; 8 bases match TRBD1. CDR1 is SNHLY and CDR2 is FYNNEI in the germline V gene. The V and J ends lost 8 bases and 4 bases, in that order; junction bases with no gene match: 7. The CDR3 spans 14 residues. CDR3 nucleotides: TGTGCCAGCGGTCCCGGGACAGGTTACAATGAGCAGTTCTTC. Amino acids: CASGPGTGYNEQFF.

V and J are TRBV3-1 (or the pseudogene TRBV3-2) and TRBJ2-3; a possible D gene is TRBD1 (5 bases). There are 18 residues in the CDR3. CDR1 is LGHDT and CDR2 is YNNKEL in the germline V gene (reference sequence). V was shortened by 4 bases and J by 1 base, with 21 bases between the two germline ends. The CDR3 region is CASSPTTPTATRTDTQYF. For the CDR3, the DNA is TGTGCCAGCAGCCCAACAACCCCGACAGCTACCCGCACAGATACGCAGTATTTT.

The rearrangement joins TRBV6-1 to TRBJ2-3; 10 nucleotides line up with TRBD2. V dropped 2 bases and J dropped 2; count of bases not matched to a gene: 10. The CDR3 is 18 residues long. Germline V gives CDR1 MNHNS, CDR2 SASEGT. The CDR3 reads CASSEIAGGWMATDTQYF. The DNA of the CDR3 is TGTGCCAGCAGTGAAATAGCGGGGGGCTGGATGGCCACAGATACGCAGTATTTT.

A single count supports this clone. The rearrangement links TRBV6-5 to TRBJ1-1, with D unresolved. From germline, CDR1 is MNHEY and CDR2 SVGAGI. CDR3 size: 13 residues. Deletions cut 7 bases from V and 5 bases from J, with 14 bases between. CDR3 amino acids: CASKINSGTEAFF. The CDR3, as DNA: TGTGCCAGCAAAATCAATTCGGGAACTGAAGCTTTCTTT.

This chain joins TRBV19 and TRBJ1-2, with 10 bases fitting TRBD1. Germline lookup yields CDR1 LNHDA and CDR2 SQIVND (reference sequence). This CDR3 spans 13 amino acids. The V gene end was trimmed by 9 bases and the J gene end by 6 bases; junction bases not matched to a gene: 7. CDR3: CASRDRGSDGYTF. As DNA, the CDR3 is TGTGCCAGCCGGGACAGGGGTTCGGATGGCTACACCTTC.

The gene calls are TRBV10-1 and TRBJ2-3; 9 bases line up with TRBD1. Germline CDR1 WNHNN, CDR2 SYGVQD (reference sequence). This CDR3 is 15 amino acids long. Losses at the gene ends were 7 bases for V and 3 bases for J; bases not matched to a gene: 8. The CDR3 sequence: CASTAGQGSTDTQYF. DNA for the CDR3: TGCGCCAGCACTGCGGGACAGGGATCAACAGATACGCAGTATTTT.

This clone has just one count. This rearrangement joins TRBV2 to TRBJ1-5; D gene unclear. This CDR3 has 15 residues. CDR1 SNHLY and CDR2 FYNNEI come from the germline V gene. Trimming removed 1 base at V and 2 bases at J, with 9 bases between. The CDR3 bases are TGTGCCAGCAGTGAAGGAAACAGTCGCAATCAGCCCCAGCATTTT. Translating gives CASSEGNSRNQPQHF. The entire variable domain, with the rest obtained from reference TRBV2 and TRBJ1-5, is as follows: EPEVTQTPSHQVTQMGQEVILRCVPISNHLYFYWYRQILGQKVEFLVSFYNNEISEKSEIFDDQFSVERPDGSNFTLKIRSTKLEDSAMYFCASSEGNSRNQPQHFGDGTRLSIL.

This clone has a single count. J is TRBJ1-6 and V is TRBV7-2; the match to TRBD1 covers 8 bases. Losses at the gene ends were 2 bases for V and 6 bases for J; bases not matched to a gene: 6. Per the germline V gene, CDR1 is SGHTA and CDR2 is FQGNSA. The length of the CDR3 is 16 residues. The CDR3 coding sequence is TGTGCCAGCAGCTTACCAGGGGGCGGCGGTAATTCACCCCTCCACTTT. This encodes CASSLPGGGGNSPLHF.

The chain recombines TRBV6-5 with TRBJ1-2; TRBD1 matches at 8 bases. With V trimmed by 6 bases and J by 4 bases, 4 bases remained unmatched. Germline V gives CDR1 MNHEY, CDR2 SVGAGI. This CDR3 spans 13 amino acids. CDR3 protein: CASRPTGGYGYTF. Written as DNA, the CDR3 is TGTGCCAGCAGACCTACAGGGGGCTATGGCTACACCTTC.

This chain links TRBV7-6 with TRBJ2-1; 9 bases line up with TRBD1. Looked up from germline, CDR1 is SGHVS and CDR2 is FNYEAQ. Trimming took 5 bases from V and 7 from J; bases not matched to a gene: 12. The CDR3 covers 16 residues. CDR3 DNA: TGTGCCAGCAGCCTCGTTGGACAGGGGATAGTGAATGAGCAGTTCTTC. It is translated as CASSLVGQGIVNEQFF.

The chain employs TRBV3-1 (or the pseudogene TRBV3-2) and TRBJ2-1; 9 bases map to TRBD1. The junction had 5 bases not matched to a gene; V was cut back by 4 bases and J by 4 bases. From germline, CDR1 is LGHDT and CDR2 YNNKEL (reference sequence). This CDR3 region has 15 residues. The CDR3 DNA reads as TGTGCCAGCAGCCCGACCGGGACAGGGTACAATGAGCAGTTCTTC. Translation: CASSPTGTGYNEQFF.

V is TRBV6-5 and J is TRBJ1-2; 8 bases align to TRBD1. The CDR3 sequence is 14 residues long. The V and J ends lost 4 bases and 2 bases, in that order; junction bases with no gene match: 3. From germline, CDR1 is MNHEY and CDR2 SVGAGI. The CDR3: CASSWDRLNYGYTF. DNA of the CDR3: TGTGCCAGCAGTTGGGACAGGTTAAACTATGGCTACACCTTC.

The V gene is TRBV7-9, the J gene TRBJ1-4; the D is unclear. CDR3 size: 16 residues. Germline CDR1 and CDR2: SEHNR and FQNEAQ (reference sequence). V dropped 5 bases and J dropped 2 bases, with 15 bases sitting between them. CDR3 loop: CASSPAVVGTNEKLFF. The CDR3 DNA sequence: TGTGCCAGCAGCCCAGCAGTAGTCGGGACTAATGAAAAACTGTTTTTT. The whole variable domain, remainder taken from reference TRBV7-9 and TRBJ1-4, is DTGVSQNPRHKITKRGQNVTFRCDPISEHNRLYWYRQTLGQGPEFLTYFQNEAQLEKSRLLSDRFSAERPKGSFSTLEIQRTEQGDSAMYLCASSPAVVGTNEKLFFGSGTQLSVL.

The chain has TRBV7-2 and TRBJ2-5; TRBD2 might be the D (6 bases). V lost 4 bases and J lost 2, with 14 bases in between. Per the germline V gene, CDR1 is SGHTA and CDR2 is FQGNSA. The CDR3 extends over 15 amino acids. As DNA, the CDR3 is TGTGCCAGCAGCTCCATCGGACGGGGGCAAGAGACCCAGTACTTC. Translating gives CASSSIGRGQETQYF.

This rearrangement joins TRBV21-1 to TRBJ1-6. TRBV21-1 is annotated as a pseudogene. The CDR3 loop spans 13 amino acids. CDR3 protein: CASSGGIGSMLHF. CDR3 DNA: TGTGCCAGCAGCGGGGGGATAGGTTCTATGCTCCACTTT.

J is TRBJ1-2 and V is TRBV7-9, with unresolved D. This CDR3 is 15 amino acids long. The germline V and J ends were trimmed by 4 bases and 0 bases, with 12 bases remaining between them. Germline V CDR1 and CDR2: SEHNR, FQNEAQ (reference sequence). The CDR3 spells CASSSSGIANYGYTF. The CDR3 DNA sequence: TGTGCCAGCAGCTCCTCGGGTATAGCTAACTATGGCTACACCTTC. The full variable domain, in which reference TRBV7-9 and TRBJ1-2 provide the parts outside the CDR3, is DTGVSQNPRHKITKRGQNVTFRCDPISEHNRLYWYRQTLGQGPEFLTYFQNEAQLEKSRLLSDRFSAERPKGSFSTLEIQRTEQGDSAMYLCASSSSGIANYGYTFGSGTRLTVV.

J is TRBJ1-2 and V is TRBV6-6; D gene uncertain. With 5 bases removed from V and 4 bases from J, the gap between germline ends came to 11 bases. The CDR3 covers 13 residues. From germline, CDR1 is MNHNY and CDR2 SVGAGI (reference sequence). This CDR3 reads CASSNAGSYGYTF. The CDR3 DNA is TGTGCCAGCAGTAACGCCGGGAGCTATGGCTACACCTTC.

V usage is TRBV5-8 and J usage is TRBJ2-1; TRBD2 might be the D (6 bases). Germline lookup yields CDR1 SGHTS and CDR2 YDEGEE. V was trimmed by 0 bases and J by 5 bases, leaving 12 bases between them. The CDR3 length is 15 residues. In DNA form, the CDR3 reads TGTGCCAGCAGCTTGGAAGGAGGGCTAAACAATGAGCAGTTCTTC. Residues: CASSLEGGLNNEQFF.

The genes are TRBV18 and TRBJ2-1; 7 bases agree with TRBD1. V shed 3 bases and J 6 bases; nucleotides not matched to a gene: 8. This CDR3 spans 15 amino acids. Germline V gives CDR1 KGHSH, CDR2 LQKENI. The CDR3: CASSPQGVPSNEQFF. The CDR3 DNA sequence: TGTGCCAGCTCACCTCAGGGGGTGCCCTCCAATGAGCAGTTCTTC. The variable domain in full, completed from reference TRBV18 and TRBJ2-1, reads NAGVMQNPRHLVRRRGQEARLRCSPMKGHSHVYWYRQLPEEGLKFMVYLQKENIIDESGMPKERFSAEFPKEGPSILRIQQVVRGDSAAYFCASSPQGVPSNEQFFGPGTRLTVL.

This clone was seen only a few times. V and J are TRBV5-1 and TRBJ1-3; D is ambiguous. Per germline, CDR1 SGHRS and CDR2 YFSETQ. The CDR3 loop spans 15 amino acids. The V gene lost 5 bases and the J gene lost 2 bases, with 14 bases spanning the gap. The CDR3 sequence: CASSYETSAGNTIYF. The CDR3 bases are TGCGCCAGCAGTTATGAGACTTCGGCTGGAAACACCATATATTTT. The full variable domain, its missing parts supplied by reference TRBV5-1 and TRBJ1-3, is KAGVTQTPRYLIKTRGQQVTLSCSPISGHRSVSWYQQTPGQGLQFLFEYFSETQRNKGNFPGRFSGRQFSNSRSEMNVSTLELGDSALYLCASSYETSAGNTIYFGEGSWLTVV.

This clone was seen once. The chain recombines TRBV6-5 with TRBJ2-7, with D possibly TRBD1 on 5 matching bases. V lost 7 bases, J lost 2 bases, and 18 bases lay in between. The CDR3 loop spans 15 amino acids. Per the germline V gene, CDR1 is MNHEY and CDR2 is SVGAGI. The CDR3 coding sequence is TGTGCCAGCACATCTTACAGGTCAGGCACCTACGAGCAGTACTTC. Residues: CASTSYRSGTYEQYF.

The rearrangement links TRBV5-1 to TRBJ1-1; TRBD1 is a possible D gene (5 bases). The CDR3 contains 15 residues. Germline CDR1 is SGHRS and CDR2 is YFSETQ. V dropped 4 bases and J dropped 4 bases, with 17 bases sitting between them. This chain's CDR3 is CASSPGLTRLTEAFF. In nucleotides, the CDR3 is TGCGCCAGCAGCCCGGGACTGACGCGGCTCACTGAAGCTTTCTTT.

This clone was found once. V gene TRBV6-1 combines with J gene TRBJ1-1; D is undetermined. The CDR3 contains 16 residues. Germline V gene lookup returns CDR1 MNHNS and CDR2 SASEGT. Trimming cost V 2 bases and J 1 base, with 14 bases left between them. DNA for the CDR3: TGTGCCAGCAGTGAATTGGCATTCTCTTCGAACACTGAAGCTTTCTTT. Translated: CASSELAFSSNTEAFF.

The rearrangement uses TRBV5-4 and TRBJ1-2, with D hard to call. The CDR3 runs 14 residues. Germline loops: CDR1 SGHNT, CDR2 YYREEE (reference sequence). Between the trimmed V and J ends, which lost 5 bases and 8 bases, there was a span of 19 bases. CDR3 DNA sequence: TGTGCCAGCAGGTCGGACTTGGAGGGTCTAGGCTACACCTTC. This encodes CASRSDLEGLGYTF.

The J gene is TRBJ2-2, the V gene TRBV5-1; 11 bases line up with TRBD1. V dropped 4 bases and J dropped 7; count of bases not matched to a gene: 3. Germline V lookup: CDR1 SGHRS, CDR2 YFSETQ. This CDR3 spans 14 amino acids. The CDR3 sequence is CASSGQGAGGELFF. DNA of the CDR3: TGCGCCAGCAGCGGACAGGGGGCGGGCGGGGAGCTGTTTTTT.